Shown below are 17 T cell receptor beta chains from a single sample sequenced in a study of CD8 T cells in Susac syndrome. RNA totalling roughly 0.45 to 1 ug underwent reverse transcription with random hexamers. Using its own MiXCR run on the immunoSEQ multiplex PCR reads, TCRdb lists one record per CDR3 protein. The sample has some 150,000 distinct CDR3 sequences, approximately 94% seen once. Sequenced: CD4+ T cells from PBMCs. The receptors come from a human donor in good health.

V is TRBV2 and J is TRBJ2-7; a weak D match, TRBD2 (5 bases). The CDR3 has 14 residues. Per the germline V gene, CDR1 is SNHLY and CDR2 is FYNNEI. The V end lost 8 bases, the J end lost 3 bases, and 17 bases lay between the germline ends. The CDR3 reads CASGTDKGLYEQYF. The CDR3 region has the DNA TGTGCCAGCGGTACTGATAAAGGACTCTACGAGCAGTACTTC.

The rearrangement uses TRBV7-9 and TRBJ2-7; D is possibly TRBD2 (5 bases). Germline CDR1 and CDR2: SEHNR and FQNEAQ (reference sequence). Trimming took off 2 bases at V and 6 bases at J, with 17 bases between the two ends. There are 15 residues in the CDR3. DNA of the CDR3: TGTGCCAGCAGCTTACGGAGGACGTCTCCTGGCGAGCAGTACTTC. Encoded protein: CASSLRRTSPGEQYF.

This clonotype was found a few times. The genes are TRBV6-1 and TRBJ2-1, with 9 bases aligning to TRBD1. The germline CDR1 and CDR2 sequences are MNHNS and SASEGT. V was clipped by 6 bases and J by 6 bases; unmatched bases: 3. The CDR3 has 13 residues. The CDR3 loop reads CASRETGGNEQFF. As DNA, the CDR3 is TGTGCCAGCAGGGAGACAGGGGGCAATGAGCAGTTCTTC.

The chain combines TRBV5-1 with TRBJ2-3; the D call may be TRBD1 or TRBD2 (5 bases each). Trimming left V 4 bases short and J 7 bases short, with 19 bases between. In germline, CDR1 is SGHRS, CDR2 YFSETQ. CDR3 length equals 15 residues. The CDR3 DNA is TGCGCCAGCAGCGAAAGGACGGGACCCTTGAATACGCAGTATTTT. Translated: CASSERTGPLNTQYF.

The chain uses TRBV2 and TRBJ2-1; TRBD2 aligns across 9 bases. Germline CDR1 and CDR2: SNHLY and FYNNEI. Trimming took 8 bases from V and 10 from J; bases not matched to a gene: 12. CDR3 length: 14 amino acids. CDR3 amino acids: CASRIGGRAEEQFF. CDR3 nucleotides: TGTGCCAGCCGGATCGGCGGGAGGGCCGAGGAGCAGTTCTTC.

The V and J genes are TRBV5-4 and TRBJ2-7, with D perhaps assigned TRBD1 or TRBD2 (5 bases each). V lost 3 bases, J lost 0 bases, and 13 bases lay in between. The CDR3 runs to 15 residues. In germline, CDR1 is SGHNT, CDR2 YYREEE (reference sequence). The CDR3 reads CASSSGDDLSYEQYF. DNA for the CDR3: TGTGCCAGCAGCTCTGGGGACGACCTCTCCTACGAGCAGTACTTC.

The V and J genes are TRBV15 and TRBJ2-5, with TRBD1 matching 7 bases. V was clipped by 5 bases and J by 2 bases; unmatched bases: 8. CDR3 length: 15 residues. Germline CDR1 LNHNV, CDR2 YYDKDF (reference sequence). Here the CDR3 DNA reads TGTGCCACCAGCCTCCCTGTGGGACAGCAAGAGACCCAGTACTTC. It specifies CATSLPVGQQETQYF.

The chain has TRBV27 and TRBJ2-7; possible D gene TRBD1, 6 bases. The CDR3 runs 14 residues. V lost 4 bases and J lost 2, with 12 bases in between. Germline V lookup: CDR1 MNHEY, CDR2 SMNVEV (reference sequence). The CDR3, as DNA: TGTGCCAGCAGTTCCGGGACACACACCTACGAGCAGTACTTC. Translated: CASSSGTHTYEQYF.

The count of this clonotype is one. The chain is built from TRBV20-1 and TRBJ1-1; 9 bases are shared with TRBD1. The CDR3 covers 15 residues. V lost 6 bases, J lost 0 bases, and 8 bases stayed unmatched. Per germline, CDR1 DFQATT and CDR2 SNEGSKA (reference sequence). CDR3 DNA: TGCAGTGCAGGACGGGGACAGGGAATGAACACTGAAGCTTTCTTT. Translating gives CSAGRGQGMNTEAFF.

The CDR3 nucleotides are TGCAGTGCTAGAGACCCCTGGGGTCGGGAGGGCCGGGCAGAGACCCAGTACTTC. Its protein product is CSARDPWGREGRAETQYF. The V gene is TRBV20-1, the J gene TRBJ2-5, with TRBD2 matching over 8 bases. The CDR3 has 18 amino acids. The J segment lost 4 bases and the V segment lost 0 bases, leaving 16 bases of the junction unmatched. Germline CDR1 reads DFQATT; CDR2 reads SNEGSKA (reference sequence).

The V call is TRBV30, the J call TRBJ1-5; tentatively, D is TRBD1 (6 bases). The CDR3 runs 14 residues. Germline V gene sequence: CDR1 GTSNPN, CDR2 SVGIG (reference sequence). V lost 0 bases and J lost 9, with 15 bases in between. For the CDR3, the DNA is TGTGCCTGGAGTGTAGAACAGGGTAATTGGCCCCAGCATTTT. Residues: CAWSVEQGNWPQHF.

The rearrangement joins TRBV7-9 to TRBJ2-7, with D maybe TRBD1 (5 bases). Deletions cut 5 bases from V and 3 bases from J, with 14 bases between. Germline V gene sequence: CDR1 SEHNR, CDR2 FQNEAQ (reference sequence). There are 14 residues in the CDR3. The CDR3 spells CASSRRAGNYEQYF. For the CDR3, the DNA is TGTGCCAGCAGCCGAAGGGCAGGGAACTACGAGCAGTACTTC.

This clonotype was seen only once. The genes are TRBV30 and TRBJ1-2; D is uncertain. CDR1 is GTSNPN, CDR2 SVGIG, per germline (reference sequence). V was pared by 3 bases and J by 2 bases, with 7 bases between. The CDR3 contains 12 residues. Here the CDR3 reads CAWRQQNYGYTF. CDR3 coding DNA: TGTGCCTGGAGACAACAGAACTATGGCTACACCTTC.

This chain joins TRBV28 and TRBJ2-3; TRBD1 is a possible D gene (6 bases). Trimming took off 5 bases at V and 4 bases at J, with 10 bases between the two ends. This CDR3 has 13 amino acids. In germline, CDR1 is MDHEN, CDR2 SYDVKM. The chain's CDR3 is CASSPQGPDTQYF. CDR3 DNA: TGTGCCAGCAGTCCCCAGGGGCCAGATACGCAGTATTTT. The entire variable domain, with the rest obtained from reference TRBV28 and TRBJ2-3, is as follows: DVKVTQSSRYLVKRTGEKVFLECVQDMDHENMFWYRQDPGLGLRLIYFSYDVKMKEKGDIPEGYSVSREKKERFSLILESASTNQTSMYLCASSPQGPDTQYFGPGTRLTVL.

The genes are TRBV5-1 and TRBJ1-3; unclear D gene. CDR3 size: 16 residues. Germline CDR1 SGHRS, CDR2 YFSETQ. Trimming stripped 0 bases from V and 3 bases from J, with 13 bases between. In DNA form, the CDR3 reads TGCGCCAGCAGCTTGGGGGGATCGAACTTTGGAAACACCATATATTTT. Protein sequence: CASSLGGSNFGNTIYF.

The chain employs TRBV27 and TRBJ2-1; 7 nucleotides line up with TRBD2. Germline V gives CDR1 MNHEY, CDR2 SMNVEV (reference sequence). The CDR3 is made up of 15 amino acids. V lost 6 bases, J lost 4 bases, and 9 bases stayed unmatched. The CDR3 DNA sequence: TGTGCCAGCAGCTTGGGGCGGGAGTGGTACAATGAGCAGTTCTTC. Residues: CASSLGREWYNEQFF.

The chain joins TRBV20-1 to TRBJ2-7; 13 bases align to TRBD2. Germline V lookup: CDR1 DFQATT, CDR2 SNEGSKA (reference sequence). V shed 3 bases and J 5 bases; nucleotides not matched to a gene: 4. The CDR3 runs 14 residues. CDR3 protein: CSASRTSGSNEQYF. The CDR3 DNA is TGCAGTGCTAGCCGGACTAGCGGGAGTAACGAGCAGTACTTC.